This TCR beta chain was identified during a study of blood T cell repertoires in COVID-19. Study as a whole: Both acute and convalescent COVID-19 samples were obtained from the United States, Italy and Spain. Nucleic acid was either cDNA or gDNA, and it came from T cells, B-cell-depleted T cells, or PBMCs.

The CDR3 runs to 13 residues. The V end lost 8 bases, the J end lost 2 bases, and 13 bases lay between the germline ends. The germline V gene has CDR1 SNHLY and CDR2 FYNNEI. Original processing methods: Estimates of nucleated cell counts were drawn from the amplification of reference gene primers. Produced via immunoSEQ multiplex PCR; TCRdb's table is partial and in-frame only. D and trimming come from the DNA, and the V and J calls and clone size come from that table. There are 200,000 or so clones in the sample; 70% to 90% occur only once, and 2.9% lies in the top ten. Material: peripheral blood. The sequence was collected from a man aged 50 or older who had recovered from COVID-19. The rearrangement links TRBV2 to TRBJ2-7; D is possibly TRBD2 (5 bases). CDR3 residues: CASGIVATYEQYF. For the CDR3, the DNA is TGTGCCAGCGGGATCGTAGCGACCTACGAGCAGTACTTC.